This T cell receptor (beta chain) derives from a study of cytomegalovirus exposure and HLA in healthy donors. Primers included in the PCR were 60 Vbeta and 13 Jbeta primers. TCRdb keeps only in-frame clones here, not all; method: immunoSEQ multiplex PCR. Found here are roughly 99,000 clones, 77% of them singletons; the top ten hold 4.2%. From germline, CDR1 is SGHRS and CDR2 YFSETQ. The V and J ends lost 6 bases and 2 bases, in that order; junction bases with no gene match: 9. The CDR3 loop spans 15 amino acids. The sequenced sample consisted of PBMCs. The J gene is TRBJ2-7, the V gene TRBV5-1, with 9 bases identical to TRBD2. This TCR derives from a male donor in good health and CMV-seronegative. The CDR3, as DNA: TGCGCCAGCACCCCTGAAGCGGGAGGTCCCTACGAGCAGTACTTC. Translating it yields CASTPEAGGPYEQYF.